This entry concerns a single T cell receptor beta chain. Its antigen is undetermined. The regulatory T cell sort gate was CD4+CD25hiCD127low/negative. CDR1 MNHEY and CDR2 SMNVEV come from the germline V gene (reference sequence). The germline V and J ends were trimmed by 4 bases and 0 bases, with 13 bases remaining between them. CDR3 size: 16 residues. Sequenced by immunoSEQ multiplex PCR; TCRdb stores in-frame clones only, minus some. The sample has 12,000 to 15,000 clones, under 95% seen once; the top ten hold around 1.1%. This specimen belongs to a study of B cell selection in AIRE deficiency. Study-wide points: About 29% of healthy-shared Treg sequences were found among patient Tconv cells. AIRE-deficient Tconv and Treg repertoires matched healthy donors in TCRBV, CDR3 length, diversity. Only approximately 9.2% of some 3,300 shared Treg sequences were patient-specific; about 30% healthy-specific.

What was sequenced was Tregs sorted from PBMCs. V usage is TRBV27 and J usage is TRBJ2-1; either TRBD1 or TRBD2 may fit D (6 bases each). The TCR comes from a human donor with AIRE deficiency. The chain's CDR3 is CASSWRGISSYNEQFF. CDR3 in DNA: TGTGCCAGCAGTTGGAGGGGGATCAGCTCCTACAATGAGCAGTTCTTC.